This T cell receptor (beta chain) originates from a study of blood T cell repertoires in COVID-19. Whole-study context: Whether acute or convalescent, the COVID-19 samples came from the United States, Italy and Spain.

TCRdb keeps only in-frame clones here, not all; method: immunoSEQ multiplex PCR. The sample holds around 300,000 clones, over 85% seen once. V lost 6 bases and J 8 bases, leaving 13 bases between the germline ends. CDR3 length: 13 amino acids. This clonotype was obtained from an older woman who had recovered from COVID-19. V is TRBV12-3 or TRBV12-4 and J is TRBJ2-2; maybe TRBD2 (6 bases). The sample was PBMCs or T cells enriched from blood (not recorded which). The CDR3 nucleotides are TGTGCCAGCAGGTTCCCAGGAGGGGGGGAGCTGTTTTTT. Amino acid sequence: CASRFPGGGELFF.